This T cell receptor (beta chain) was identified in a study of control samples from healthy donors and cancer patients. The CDR3 loop spans 17 amino acids. Germline loops: CDR1 SEHNR, CDR2 FQNEAQ (reference sequence). J was trimmed by 1 base and V by 5 bases; bases with no gene match: 6. The repertoire was sequenced with immunoSEQ multiplex PCR; TCRdb's copy has only in-frame clones and lacks some. The data show tens of thousands of clones, around 90% seen once. The specimen sequenced was PBMCs. This chain connects TRBV7-9 to TRBJ2-3, with 13 bases aligning to TRBD2. This clonotype was obtained from a man in his sixties with head and neck cancer. The CDR3 DNA follows: TGTGCCAGCAGCACCGGACTAGCGGGGGCCCGCACAGATACGCAGTATTTT. The encoded protein is CASSTGLAGARTDTQYF.